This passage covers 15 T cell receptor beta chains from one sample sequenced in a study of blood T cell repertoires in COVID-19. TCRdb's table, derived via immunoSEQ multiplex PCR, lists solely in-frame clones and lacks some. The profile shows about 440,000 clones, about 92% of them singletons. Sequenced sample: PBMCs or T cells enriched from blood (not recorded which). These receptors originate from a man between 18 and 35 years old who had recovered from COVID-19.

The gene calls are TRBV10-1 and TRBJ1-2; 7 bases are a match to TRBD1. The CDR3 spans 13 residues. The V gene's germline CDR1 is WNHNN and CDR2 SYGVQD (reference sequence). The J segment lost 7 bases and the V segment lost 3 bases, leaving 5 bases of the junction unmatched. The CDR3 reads CASSDRQGGGYTF. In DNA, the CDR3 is TGCGCCAGCAGTGACCGACAGGGAGGTGGCTACACCTTC.

The CDR3 region is CATSSGSLVEQYF. The CDR3 coding sequence is TGTGCCACGAGTAGCGGGAGTTTAGTCGAGCAGTACTTC. V usage is TRBV19 and J usage is TRBJ2-7; 9 bases agree with TRBD2. Germline V gene sequence: CDR1 LNHDA, CDR2 SQIVND (reference sequence). V lost 10 bases and J lost 6; bases outside the gene matches: 10. The CDR3 covers 13 residues.

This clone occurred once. The CDR3 bases are TGTGCCAGCAGCTCCCCTCAGGGTGGGTTTTACGAGCAGTACTTC. As protein: CASSSPQGGFYEQYF. V usage is TRBV6-6 and J usage is TRBJ2-7, with D perhaps matching TRBD1 (5 bases). The length of the CDR3 is 15 residues. Trimming cost V 6 bases and J 4 bases, with 19 bases left between them. The germline V gene has CDR1 MNHNY and CDR2 SVGAGI (reference sequence).

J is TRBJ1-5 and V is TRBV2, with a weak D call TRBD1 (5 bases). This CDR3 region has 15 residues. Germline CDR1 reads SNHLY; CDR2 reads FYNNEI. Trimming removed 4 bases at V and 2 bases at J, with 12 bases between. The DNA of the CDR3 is TGTGCCAGCAGTGCTGAGGGGACTGGCAATCAGCCCCAGCATTTT. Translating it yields CASSAEGTGNQPQHF.

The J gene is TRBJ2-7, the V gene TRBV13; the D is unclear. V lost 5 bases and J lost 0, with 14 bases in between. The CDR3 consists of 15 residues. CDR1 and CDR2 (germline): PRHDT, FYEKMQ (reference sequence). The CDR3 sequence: CASSKSPLSSYEQYF. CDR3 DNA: TGTGCCAGCAGCAAAAGCCCCCTTAGCTCCTACGAGCAGTACTTC.

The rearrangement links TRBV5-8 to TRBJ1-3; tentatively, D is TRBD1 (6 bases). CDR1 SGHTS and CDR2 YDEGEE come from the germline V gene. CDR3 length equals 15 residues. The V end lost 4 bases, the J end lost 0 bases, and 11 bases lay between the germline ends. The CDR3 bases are TGTGCCAGCAGCCCTGGACAGCCCTCTGGAAACACCATATATTTT. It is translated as CASSPGQPSGNTIYF. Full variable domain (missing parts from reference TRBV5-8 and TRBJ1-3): EAGVTQSPTHLIKTRGQQATLRCSPISGHTSVYWYQQALGLGLQFLLWYDEGEERNRGNFPPRFSGRQFPNYSSELNVNALELEDSALYLCASSPGQPSGNTIYFGEGSWLTVV.

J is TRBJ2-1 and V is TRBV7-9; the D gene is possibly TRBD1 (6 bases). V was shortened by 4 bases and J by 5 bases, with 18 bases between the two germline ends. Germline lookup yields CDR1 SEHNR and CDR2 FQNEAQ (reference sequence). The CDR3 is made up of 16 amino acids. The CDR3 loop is CASSSVVRDKNNEQFF. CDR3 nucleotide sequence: TGTGCCAGCAGCTCGGTGGTTCGGGACAAAAACAATGAGCAGTTCTTC. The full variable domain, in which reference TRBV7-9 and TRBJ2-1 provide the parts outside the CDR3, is DTGVSQNPRHKITKRGQNVTFRCDPISEHNRLYWYRQTLGQGPEFLTYFQNEAQLEKSRLLSDRFSAERPKGSFSTLEIQRTEQGDSAMYLCASSSVVRDKNNEQFFGPGTRLTVL.

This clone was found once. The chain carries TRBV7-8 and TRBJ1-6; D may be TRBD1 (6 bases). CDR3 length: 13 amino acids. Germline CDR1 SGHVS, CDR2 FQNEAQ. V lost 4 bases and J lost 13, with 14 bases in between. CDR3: CASSSGLQGPLHF. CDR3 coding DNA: TGTGCCAGCAGCTCCGGCCTCCAGGGGCCCCTCCACTTT.

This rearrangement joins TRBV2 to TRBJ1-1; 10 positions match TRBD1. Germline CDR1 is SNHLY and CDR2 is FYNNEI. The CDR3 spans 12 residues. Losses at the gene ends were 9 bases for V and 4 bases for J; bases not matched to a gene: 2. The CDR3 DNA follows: TGTGCCAGTGGACAGGGGGTCACTGAAGCTTTCTTT. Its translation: CASGQGVTEAFF.

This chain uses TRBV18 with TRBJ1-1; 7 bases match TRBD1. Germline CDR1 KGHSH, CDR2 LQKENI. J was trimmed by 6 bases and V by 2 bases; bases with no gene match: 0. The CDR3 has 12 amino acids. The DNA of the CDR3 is TGTGCCAGCTCACCAGACAGGGCTGAAGCTTTCTTT. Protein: CASSPDRAEAFF.

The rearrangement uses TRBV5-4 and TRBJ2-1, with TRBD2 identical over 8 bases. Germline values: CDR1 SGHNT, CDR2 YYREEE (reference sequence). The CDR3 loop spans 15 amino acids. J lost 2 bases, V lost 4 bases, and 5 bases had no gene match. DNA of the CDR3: TGTGCCAGCAGCATACCGGGACTAGCCTACAATGAGCAGTTCTTC. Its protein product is CASSIPGLAYNEQFF.

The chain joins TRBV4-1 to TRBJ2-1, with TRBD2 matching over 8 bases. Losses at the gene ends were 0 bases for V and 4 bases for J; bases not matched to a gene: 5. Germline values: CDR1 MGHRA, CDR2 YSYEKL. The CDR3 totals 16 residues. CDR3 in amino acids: CASSQDPAGVYNEQFF. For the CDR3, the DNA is TGCGCCAGCAGCCAAGATCCAGCGGGGGTTTACAATGAGCAGTTCTTC.

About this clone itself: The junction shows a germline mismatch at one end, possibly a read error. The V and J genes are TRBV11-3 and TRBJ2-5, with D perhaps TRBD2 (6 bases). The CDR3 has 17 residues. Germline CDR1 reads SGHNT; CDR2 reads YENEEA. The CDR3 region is CASRLGRGGTLGETQYF. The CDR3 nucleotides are TGTGCCAGCAGATTAGGCAGAGGCGGGACTCTCGGGGAGACCCAGTACTTC.

The CDR3 coding sequence is TGCAGCGGCGCGCAGGGGCAGAACACTGAAGCTTTCTTT. Protein sequence: CSGAQGQNTEAFF. This chain links TRBV29-1 with TRBJ1-1; maybe TRBD1 (6 bases). The CDR3 is 13 amino acids. With 7 bases removed from V and 1 base from J, the gap between germline ends came to 13 bases. Germline CDR1 SQVTM, CDR2 ANQGSEA.

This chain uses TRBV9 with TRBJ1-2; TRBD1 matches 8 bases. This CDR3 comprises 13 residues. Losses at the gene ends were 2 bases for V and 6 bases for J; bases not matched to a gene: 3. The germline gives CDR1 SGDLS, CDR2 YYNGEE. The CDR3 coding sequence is TGTGCCAGCAGCGTCAGGGGGCGGGATGGCTACACCTTC. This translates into CASSVRGRDGYTF.